This T cell receptor beta chain was recorded in a study of human T cells and chemical hapten exposure. Study-wide points: Expanded TCRs showed more large CDR3 clusters than pre-sensitization or healthy control sets.

TCRdb passed the RACE reads through MiXCR, listing each CDR3 protein once. The table records over 300,000 distinct CDR3 sequences, roughly 4.6% of them present only once. Ten or more counts support this clonotype. Its matching antigen is unknown. Time point described: pre-sensitization, week 0. Treatment of the sample: therapeutic diphenylcyclopropenone sensitization with weekly scalp DPC. The sequenced sample was whole blood, obtained in connection with sensitization to the hapten diphenylcyclopropenone (DPC). The TCR was taken from a woman in her fifties or sixties with alopecia areata. Some clones in this sample may be carry-over from other donors' samples.

The CDR3 coding sequence is TGTGCCAGCAGCCCCATGGACGGATCAGCTTTCTTT. Encoded protein: CASSPMDGSAFF. The chain combines TRBV3-1 with TRBJ1-1; D uncertain. Between the trimmed V and J ends, which lost 4 bases and 10 bases, there was a span of 13 bases. There are 12 residues in the CDR3. Germline V gene lookup returns CDR1 LGHDT and CDR2 YNNKEL (reference sequence).